These 8 T cell receptor beta chains were all obtained from the same sample, sequenced in a study of sequential checkpoint blockade in melanoma. The treatment: randomized to nivolumab then ipilimumab (arm A) or the reverse (arm B). This table comes from immunoSEQ multiplex PCR, and its TCRdb copy is limited to in-frame clones, with some not included. The profile shows 950 to 1,300 clones, 15% to 20% of them singletons. The sequenced sample was tumor tissue (inferred from file names), obtained from a patient given nivolumab and ipilimumab in sequence. These receptor sequences come from a human donor with melanoma.

This clone is medium-sized (0.01 to 0.1%) by share. The rearrangement joins TRBV11-3 to TRBJ2-7; D tentatively fits TRBD1 or TRBD2 (5 bases each). This CDR3 contains 14 residues. CDR1 and CDR2 from the germline V gene are SGHNT and YENEEA. V lost 7 bases and J lost 3, with 16 bases in between. The CDR3 here is CASTPRDRGYEQYF. The DNA of the CDR3 is TGTGCCAGCACCCCTCGGGACCGTGGCTACGAGCAGTACTTC. The complete variable domain, with remaining parts taken from reference TRBV11-3 and TRBJ2-7, reads EAGVVQSPRYKIIEKKQPVAFWCNPISGHNTLYWYLQNLGQGPELLIRYENEEAVDDSQLPKDRFSAERLKGVDSTLKIQPAELGDSAVYLCASTPRDRGYEQYFGPGTRLTVT.

By share of the sample, this clone is medium-sized. The chain is built from TRBV11-3 and TRBJ2-1; the D gene is possibly TRBD2 (6 bases). V shed 2 bases and J shed 7 bases, with 21 bases lying between them. The CDR3 spans 17 residues. The germline V gene encodes CDR1 SGHNT and CDR2 YENEEA. The CDR3 spells CASSLLRASGWGNEQFF. For the CDR3, the DNA is TGTGCCAGCAGCTTACTCCGGGCCAGCGGGTGGGGGAATGAGCAGTTCTTC.

This clone is classed as medium-sized. The chain is built from TRBV11-3 and TRBJ2-1, with D perhaps matching TRBD2 (5 bases). The CDR3 sequence is 17 residues long. The germline gives CDR1 SGHNT, CDR2 YENEEA. V dropped 2 bases and J dropped 6 bases, with 20 bases sitting between them. CDR3 coding DNA: TGTGCCAGCAGCTTACAATTAGCTATCCGGGGTTCCAATGAGCAGTTCTTC. Translating it yields CASSLQLAIRGSNEQFF.

The V call is TRBV19, the J call TRBJ1-6; no clear D gene. The germline V gene has CDR1 LNHDA and CDR2 SQIVND (reference sequence). V lost 5 bases, J lost 7 bases, and 9 bases lay in between. This CDR3 comprises 13 residues. In nucleotides, the CDR3 is TGTGCCAGTAGTGTGTCCCAGAATTCACCCCTCCACTTT. Its translation is CASSVSQNSPLHF.

The chain employs TRBV19 and TRBJ1-5; 8 positions agree with TRBD1. This CDR3 comprises 15 residues. The germline gives CDR1 LNHDA, CDR2 SQIVND (reference sequence). Trimming at V came to 5 bases and at J to 2 bases, leaving 5 bases not matched to a gene. The DNA of the CDR3 is TGTGCCAGTAGTTCGCCGGGACAGGGCAATCAGCCCCAGCATTTT. It encodes CASSSPGQGNQPQHF.

This clone is labeled as large. The V gene is TRBV11-3, the J gene TRBJ1-1, with D hard to call. The CDR3 is 15 amino acids. V was clipped by 2 bases and J by 2 bases, with 12 bases between them. Germline values: CDR1 SGHNT, CDR2 YENEEA. The DNA of the CDR3 is TGTGCCAGCAGCTTATGGCAGGTGGGCAACACTGAAGCTTTCTTT. It is translated as CASSLWQVGNTEAFF.

This clone is labeled as medium-sized. V usage is TRBV11-3 and J usage is TRBJ2-1; D tentatively reads TRBD1 or TRBD2 (5 bases each). Germline assignment: CDR1 SGHNT and CDR2 YENEEA. V was trimmed by 5 bases and J by 6 bases, leaving 23 bases between them. The CDR3 is 17 residues long. This chain's CDR3 is CASSLLRGGILGNEQFF. CDR3 bases: TGTGCCAGCAGCCTCCTCCGGGGCGGAATATTGGGCAATGAGCAGTTCTTC.

This clone ranks as medium-sized. The chain links TRBV11-3 to TRBJ2-5; weak D call: TRBD1 (5 bases). Per germline, CDR1 SGHNT and CDR2 YENEEA. Trimming removed 5 bases from V and 2 bases from J, with 21 bases in between. This CDR3 has 17 residues. The chain's CDR3 is CASSPRGGRRFQETQYF. The CDR3 DNA reads as TGTGCCAGCAGCCCAAGGGGTGGCAGGAGATTTCAAGAGACCCAGTACTTC.